The clone carrying this T cell receptor (beta chain) was seen a few times. The antigen is undetermined. The sample is drawn from a study of cytomegalovirus exposure and HLA in healthy donors. Study-wide findings and caveats: Versus the approximately 700-donor mean, an Asian-associated ancestry cluster reportedly showed fewer N-insertions in a later analysis. In vitro testing confirmed a few CMV-associated chains as specific for CMV antigens.

Regarding donors, all were healthy bone marrow donors. Though nominally healthy at sampling, donors likely had unrecorded immune exposures. It was with 60 Vbeta and 13 Jbeta primers that the PCR ran. Clones were read by immunoSEQ multiplex PCR, and TCRdb kept only the in-frame ones, dropping some. The sample yields some 140,000 clones, 75% seen once. This TCR came from a man aged 30 to 45 in good health and CMV-seronegative. The sequencing sample was made of PBMCs.

The DNA for the CDR3 is TGTGCCAGCAGCTTGGATTGGGGCGGCGGCTACACCTTC. Translated, it gives CASSLDWGGGYTF. V usage is TRBV5-5 and J usage is TRBJ1-2; possible D gene TRBD1, 5 bases. Per the germline V gene, CDR1 is SGHKS and CDR2 is YYEKEE (reference sequence). This CDR3 is built from 13 residues. The ends were cut back, 0 bases at V and 8 bases at J, with 11 bases in the middle. The variable domain in full, completed from reference TRBV5-5 and TRBJ1-2, reads DAGVTQSPTHLIKTRGQQVTLRCSPISGHKSVSWYQQVLGQGPQFIFQYYEKEERGRGNFPDRFSARQFPNYSSELNVNALLLGDSALYLCASSLDWGGGYTFGSGTRLTVV.